This T cell receptor (beta chain) stems from a study of blood T cell repertoires in COVID-19. Overall study: The analysed material was cDNA or gDNA that came from T cells, B-cell-depleted T cells, or PBMCs.

From germline, CDR1 is LGHNA and CDR2 YNFKEQ. V gave up 2 bases and J gave up 5 bases, with 15 bases separating them. The CDR3 has 15 amino acids. As originally analysed: Counts of nucleated cells, estimated from reference gene primer amplification, were obtained. Assay used: immunoSEQ multiplex PCR; TCRdb lists only in-frame clones, some missing. V and J calls and clone size follow that table, whereas D and trimming were derived from the DNA. The sample lists roughly 250,000 clones; about 80% were seen once. The sample taken for sequencing was peripheral blood. The V call is TRBV4-2, the J call TRBJ1-2; tentative D call: TRBD1 (5 bases). This clonotype was sampled from a woman aged 45-65 years with acute or convalescent COVID-19. The CDR3 spells CASSQSSNPGYGYTF. CDR3 coding DNA: TGTGCCAGCAGCCAAAGTTCAAATCCAGGGTATGGCTACACCTTC.